This TCR beta chain was documented in a study of OX40 agonist ivuxolimab in advanced cancers. In the study overall: Ivuxolimab was an agonistic, fully human IgG2 monoclonal antibody directed against OX40 (CD134), a costimulatory receptor. The point of sequencing TCRbeta in the periphery was to test whether ivuxolimab changed TCR sequence diversity and drove clonal T-cell expansion. The paper reports the monotherapy dose-escalation portion (N of about 47 patients) of the phase I ivuxolimab trial. Among the 50 to 55 dose-escalation patients, around 19 had hepatocellular carcinoma, 15 melanoma, 9 renal cell carcinoma and 9 head and neck cancer. A male proportion of almost 85% and a mean age of roughly 55 years, ranging from about 20 to 80, were recorded for the dose-escalation cohort. Intravenous ivuxolimab was administered to patients every 2 weeks at six dose levels: 0.01, 0.1, 0.3, 1.5, 3 and 10 mg/kg. Partial responses were achieved by three dose-escalation patients, of whom one had hepatocellular carcinoma and two had cutaneous melanoma. Prior anti-PD-1, anti-PD-L1 or anti-CTLA-4 therapy was permitted, and approximately 39% of dose-escalation patients had received checkpoint inhibitors.

Overall study outcomes, separate from this receptor: On average, CD8+ T cells showed more expanded clones than CD4+ T cells after ivuxolimab. At doses of 0.1 to 3.0 mg/kg, clonal expansion of both CD4+ and CD8+ T cells in blood was seen between baseline and week 6. Low levels of normalized T-cell clonal expansion were also seen in some patients who did not respond. In the 0.1-3.0 mg/kg groups, partial responders were among the patients with the lowest normalized peripheral clonal expansion, particularly in CD8+ T cells. Antigen specificity was not determined for the clonally expanded peripheral T cells.

Notes on this clone: Its cognate antigen has yet to be identified. No base qualities exist here, and no much larger clone lies one base off it.

Inclusive of the bounding cysteine and phenylalanine, the CDR3 is 15 residues long. Only the CDR3 portion is preserved as DNA: 45 bases, with reading frame beginning at the first base. Looking up the germline V gene (reference sequence) yields CDR1 PRHDT and CDR2 FYEKMQ. The V and J ends are trimmed by 5 bases and 3 bases, leaving 17 bases between them. The trial excluded patients who had a history of autoimmune disease or who were on systemic immunosuppression. Peripheral blood for TCR sequencing was drawn from every dose cohort at baseline, at cycle 4 day 1 and at cycle 7 day 1. The samples were taken from a phase I, first-in-human, multicenter, open-label dose-escalation trial of ivuxolimab. The trial enrolled adults with locally advanced or metastatic head and neck squamous cell, hepatocellular, melanoma or renal cell carcinoma. Before TCR sequencing, CD4+ T cells and CD8+ T cells were sorted from peripheral blood as separate populations.

Genomic DNA was isolated from the sorted cells so that the TCRbeta CDR3 region could be sequenced. The immunoSEQ Assay was used to sequence the TCRbeta CDR3 regions. TCRdb retrieved this table from immuneACCESS and kept in-frame rearrangements only. Not all clones are present; in checked studies, unresolved V genes account for under half, and no reason is known for the remainder. Within this sample are fewer than 75,000 clones, with about nine tenths of them counted one time only. The ten largest clones represent approximately 2.8% of the sample. Recombination connected TRBV13 to TRBJ2-7, with TRBD1 as a weak D call on 5 bases. Specimen: CD4+ or CD8+ T cells sorted from blood, collected in a trial of the OX40 agonist ivuxolimab. This TCR derives from an adult with an advanced solid tumor such as melanoma, head and neck, liver or kidney cancer. The sequenced DNA: TGTGCCAGCAGCGTTGACAGCTTAGGGGACTACGAGCAGTACTTC. This encodes CASSVDSLGDYEQYF.